The T cell receptor beta chain described here comes from a study of T-cell memory formation after mild COVID-19 (dated by TCRdb to the early 2020s). For the wider study: TCR sequence clusters from the two donors were largely donor specific. Longitudinal TCRalpha and TCRbeta repertoire sequencing tracked T-cell clones expanding and contracting after mild COVID-19 in a couple of donors. The cohort comprised two young, previously healthy adult volunteers, one female and one male.

Ficoll-Paque density gradient centrifugation was the method used to isolate PBMCs. This clonotype has only a few counts. Its specific antigen is unknown. No base qualities exist here, and no much larger clone lies one base off it. Overall study outcomes, separate from this receptor: Contracting CD4+ clones were located mainly in the CM and EM memory subsets, whereas CD8+ clones were found to be enriched in EMRA. SARS-CoV-2 specificity was not confirmed for the second-wave clones peaking on day 37. Some responding clones were found in pre-infection memory, which suggests that pre-existing cross-reactive memory T cells took part in the SARS-CoV-2 response. Balanced CD4/CD8 phenotypes were observed for clones contracting from day 15 to 85, whereas a bias towards CD4+ was observed for a second wave of clones expanding from day 15 to 37. Only two mild cases were covered in the study, and larger cohorts including severe cases with pre-infection samples were considered necessary.

The instrument was an Illumina NovaSeq 6000. cDNA libraries for TCRalpha and TCRbeta were prepared by 5'RACE using constant-segment primers, with sample barcodes and unique molecular identifiers added. Trizol reagent was used to extract RNA from every sample. Library amplification was performed in two PCR steps, and a second sample barcode and Illumina TruSeq adapters were introduced in the second step. Sequencing of libraries was performed on an Illumina NovaSeq with 2 x 150 bp paired-end reads. The paper's processing steps were these. With migec v1.2.7, reads were demultiplexed and then collapsed into UMI-guided consensus sequences. Using mixcr v2.1.11, UMI consensuses were aligned to TRA and TRB V and J templates and then assembled into clonotypes. Clonotypes were classified as expanded or contracted when called significant by both edgeR and NoisET, with noise models trained on biological replicates. For edgeR calls, the cutoffs were a false discovery rate-adjusted p below 0.01 and a log2 fold-change threshold of 1. PCA with hierarchical clustering of max-normalized trajectories of the 1000 most abundant clonotypes was used as exploratory dynamics analysis. Each responding clone was given a CD4 or CD8 phenotype based on the CD4+ and CD8+ repertoires, which had been sequenced separately. TCRdb's own reprocessing of the public reads used fastp at Q25 and MiXCR and kept productive beta chains. CDR3 protein duplicates are merged, each entry listing the most common genes and DNA. The V and J calls, along with clone size, are taken from TCRdb and not from the paper's own processing. This sample holds some 64,000 distinct CDR3 sequences; over 8.5% were observed only once. The ten largest clones take up 1.1% of the sample.

The sample consisted of PBMCs or a T cell subset sorted from them (not recorded which). The receptor comes from a man between 18 and 29 years old who had mild COVID-19 (a few samples of this study predate the infection). The sample titles of this study are shuffled in the database, so cell type and time point are left out; the donor was told from shared clones.

CDR3 sequence: CASSIRVSTDTQYF. The nucleotides read TGTGCCAGTAGTATCAGGGTTTCTACAGATACGCAGTATTTT. The chain is encoded by TRBV19 joined to TRBJ2-3; matching of 5 bases hints at TRBD1 as the D gene. Based on the germline V gene (reference sequence), the CDR1 and CDR2 sequences are LNHDA and SQIVND. From its cysteine to its phenylalanine, the CDR3 spans 14 amino acids. Here the CDR3 DNA is all that survives: 42 bases in frame from base 1. Trimming costs V 3 bases and J 3 bases, and their ends lie 10 bases apart.